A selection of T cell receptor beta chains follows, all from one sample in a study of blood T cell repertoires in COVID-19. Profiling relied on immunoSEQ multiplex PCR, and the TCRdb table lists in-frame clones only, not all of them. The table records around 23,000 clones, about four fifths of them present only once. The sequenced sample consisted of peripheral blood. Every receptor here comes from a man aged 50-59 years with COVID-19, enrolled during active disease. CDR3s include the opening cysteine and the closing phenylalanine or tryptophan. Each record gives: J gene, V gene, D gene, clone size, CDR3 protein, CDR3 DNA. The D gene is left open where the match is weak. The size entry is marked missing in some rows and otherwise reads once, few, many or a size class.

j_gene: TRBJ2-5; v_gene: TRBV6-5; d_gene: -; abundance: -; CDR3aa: CASSYWGGRETQYF; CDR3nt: TGTGCCAGCAGTTACTGGGGGGGGCGGGAGACCCAGTACTTC
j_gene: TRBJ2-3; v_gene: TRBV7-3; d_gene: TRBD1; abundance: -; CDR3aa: CASSWTGETDTQYF; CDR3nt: TGTGCCAGCAGCTGGACAGGGGAGACAGATACGCAGTATTTT
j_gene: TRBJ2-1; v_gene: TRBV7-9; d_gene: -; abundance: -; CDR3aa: CASSLGQGTASYNEQFF; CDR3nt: TGTGCCAGCAGCTTGGGGCAGGGCACAGCCTCCTACAATGAGCAGTTCTTC
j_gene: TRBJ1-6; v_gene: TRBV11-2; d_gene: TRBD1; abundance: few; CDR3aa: CASGGQGDNSPLHF; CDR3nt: TGTGCCAGTGGGGGACAGGGGGATAATTCACCCCTCCACTTT
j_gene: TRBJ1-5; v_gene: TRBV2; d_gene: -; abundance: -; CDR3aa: CASNEQAGNQPQHF; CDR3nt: TGTGCCAGCAATGAACAGGCAGGCAATCAGCCCCAGCATTTT
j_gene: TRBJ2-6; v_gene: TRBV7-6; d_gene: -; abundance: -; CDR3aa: CASGAGMAGANVLTF; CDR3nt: TGTGCCAGCGGGGCGGGGATGGCTGGGGCCAACGTCCTGACTTTC
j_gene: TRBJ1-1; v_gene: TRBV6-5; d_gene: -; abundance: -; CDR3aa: CASRKPGSTEAFF; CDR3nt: TGTGCCAGCAGAAAACCAGGGTCCACTGAAGCTTTCTTT
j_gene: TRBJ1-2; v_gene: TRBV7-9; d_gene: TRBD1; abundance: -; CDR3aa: CASSLRQGSTGGYTF; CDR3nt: TGTGCCAGCAGCCTCAGACAGGGGAGTACTGGAGGCTACACCTTC
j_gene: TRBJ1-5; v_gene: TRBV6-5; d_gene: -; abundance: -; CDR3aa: CASMERRGVKPQHF; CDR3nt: TGTGCCAGCATGGAGAGGCGGGGCGTCAAGCCCCAGCATTTT
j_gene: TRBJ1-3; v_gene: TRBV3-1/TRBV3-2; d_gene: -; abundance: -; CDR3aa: CASSPGQSSGNTIYF; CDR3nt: TGTGCCAGCAGCCCCGGACAGAGCTCTGGAAACACCATATATTTT
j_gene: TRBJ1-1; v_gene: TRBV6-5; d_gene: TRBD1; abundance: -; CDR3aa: CASSPGTGGLRAFF; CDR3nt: TGTGCCAGCAGCCCCGGGACAGGGGGCTTGCGGGCTTTCTTT
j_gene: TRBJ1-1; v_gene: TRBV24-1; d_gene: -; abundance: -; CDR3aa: CATSEGAADRVTEAFF; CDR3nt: TGTGCCACCAGTGAAGGGGCAGCAGATAGGGTTACTGAAGCTTTCTTT
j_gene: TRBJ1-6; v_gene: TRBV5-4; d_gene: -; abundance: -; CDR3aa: CASSPGTPSSYNSPLHF; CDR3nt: TGTGCCAGCAGCCCCGGGACACCGAGCTCCTATAATTCACCCCTCCACTTT
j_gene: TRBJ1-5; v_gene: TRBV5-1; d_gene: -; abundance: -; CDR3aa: CASSSGDNQPQHF; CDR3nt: TGCGCCAGCAGCTCCGGGGATAATCAGCCCCAGCATTTT
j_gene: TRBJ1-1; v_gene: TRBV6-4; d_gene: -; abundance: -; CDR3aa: CASRPFAGNTEAFF; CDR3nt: TGTGCCAGCAGACCCTTCGCCGGGAACACTGAAGCTTTCTTT
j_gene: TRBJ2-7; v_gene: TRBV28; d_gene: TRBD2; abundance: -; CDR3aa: CASMRTSGVYEQYF; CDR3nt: TGTGCCAGCATGAGGACTAGCGGGGTCTACGAGCAGTACTTC
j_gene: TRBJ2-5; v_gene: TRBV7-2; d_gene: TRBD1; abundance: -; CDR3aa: CASSSETGRKTQYF; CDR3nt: TGTGCCAGCAGCTCGGAGACAGGGAGAAAGACCCAGTACTTC
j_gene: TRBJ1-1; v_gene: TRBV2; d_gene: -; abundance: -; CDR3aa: CASKPNRDTEAFF; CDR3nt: TGTGCCAGCAAACCGAACAGGGATACTGAAGCTTTCTTT
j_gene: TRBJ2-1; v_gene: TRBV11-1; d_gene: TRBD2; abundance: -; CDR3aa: CASSETLAGGNNEQFF; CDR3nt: TGTGCCAGCAGCGAAACACTAGCGGGAGGGAACAATGAGCAGTTCTTC
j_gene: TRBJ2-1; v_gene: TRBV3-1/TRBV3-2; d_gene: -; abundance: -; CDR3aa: CASSPRIEGDEQFF; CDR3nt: TGTGCCAGCAGCCCTCGGATAGAAGGGGATGAGCAGTTCTTC
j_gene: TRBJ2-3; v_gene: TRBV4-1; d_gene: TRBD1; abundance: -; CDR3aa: CASSQDWGRGQGITDTQYF; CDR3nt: TGCGCCAGCAGCCAAGATTGGGGTCGAGGACAGGGAATCACAGATACGCAGTATTTT
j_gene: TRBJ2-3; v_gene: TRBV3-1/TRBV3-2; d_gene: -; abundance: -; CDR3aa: CASSQVNTQYF; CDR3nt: TGTGCCAGCAGCCAAGTAAATACGCAGTATTTT
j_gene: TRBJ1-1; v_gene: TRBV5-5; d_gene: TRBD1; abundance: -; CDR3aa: CASSLATGGRAEAFF; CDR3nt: TGTGCCAGCAGCTTGGCGACAGGGGGCCGGGCTGAAGCTTTCTTT
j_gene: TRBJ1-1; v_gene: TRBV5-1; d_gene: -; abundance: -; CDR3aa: CASSIGGAGNTEAFF; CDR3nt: TGCGCCAGCAGCATCGGAGGAGCAGGGAACACTGAAGCTTTCTTT
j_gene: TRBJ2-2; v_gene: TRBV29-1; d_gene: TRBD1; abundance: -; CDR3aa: CSVGAGTENTGELFF; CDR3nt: TGCAGCGTTGGGGCCGGGACAGAGAACACCGGGGAGCTGTTTTTT
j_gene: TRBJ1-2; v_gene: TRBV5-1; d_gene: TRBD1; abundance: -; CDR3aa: CASSLGDRPYGYTF; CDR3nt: TGCGCCAGCAGCTTGGGGGACAGGCCCTATGGCTACACCTTC
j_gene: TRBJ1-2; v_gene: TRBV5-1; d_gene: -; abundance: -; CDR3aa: CASSFSTSNYGYTF; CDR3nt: TGCGCCAGCAGCTTTTCGACTTCCAACTATGGCTACACCTTC
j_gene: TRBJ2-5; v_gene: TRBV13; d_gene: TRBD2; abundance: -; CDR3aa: CASSPQRGARETQYF; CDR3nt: TGTGCCAGCAGCCCCCAGCGGGGGGCGAGAGAGACCCAGTACTTC
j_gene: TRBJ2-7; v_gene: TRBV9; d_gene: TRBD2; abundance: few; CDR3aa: CASSPVGGSYEQYF; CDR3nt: TGTGCCAGCAGCCCCGTCGGGGGGAGCTACGAGCAGTACTTC
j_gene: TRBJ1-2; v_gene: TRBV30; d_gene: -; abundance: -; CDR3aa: CAWSMDGLNYTF; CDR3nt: TGTGCCTGGAGTATGGACGGACTAAACTACACCTTC
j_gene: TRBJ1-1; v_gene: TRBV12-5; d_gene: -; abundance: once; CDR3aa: CASGWGRNTEAFF; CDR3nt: TGTGCTAGTGGTTGGGGGCGCAACACTGAAGCTTTCTTT
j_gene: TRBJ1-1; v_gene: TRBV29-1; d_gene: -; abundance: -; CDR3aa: CSAQVIVNTEAFF; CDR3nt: TGCAGCGCCCAAGTCATAGTGAACACTGAAGCTTTCTTT
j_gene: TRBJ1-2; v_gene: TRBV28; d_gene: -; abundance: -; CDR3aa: CASSLALRGVYGYTF; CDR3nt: TGTGCCAGCAGTTTGGCGCTCAGGGGTGTCTATGGCTACACCTTC
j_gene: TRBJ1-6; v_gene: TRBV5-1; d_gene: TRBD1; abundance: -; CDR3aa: CASSQGQGISPLHF; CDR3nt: TGCGCCAGCAGCCAAGGACAGGGTATTTCACCCCTCCACTTT
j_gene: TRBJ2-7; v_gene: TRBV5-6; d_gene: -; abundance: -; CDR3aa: CASSLGQSYGQYF; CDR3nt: TGTGCCAGCAGCTTGGGACAGAGTTACGGGCAGTACTTC
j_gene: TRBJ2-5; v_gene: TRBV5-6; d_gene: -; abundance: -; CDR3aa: CASSLGWGGQETQYF; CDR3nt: TGTGCCAGCAGCTTGGGATGGGGAGGACAAGAGACCCAGTACTTC
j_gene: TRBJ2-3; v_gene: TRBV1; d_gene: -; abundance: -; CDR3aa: CTSRPGGLAGAYTQYF; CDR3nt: TGCACCAGCAGACCTGGGGGGCTAGCGGGGGCCTATACGCAGTATTTT
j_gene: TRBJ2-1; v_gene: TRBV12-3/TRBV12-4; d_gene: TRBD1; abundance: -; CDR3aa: CASSLTGEQFF; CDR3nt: TGTGCCAGCAGCTTGACAGGGGAGCAGTTCTTC
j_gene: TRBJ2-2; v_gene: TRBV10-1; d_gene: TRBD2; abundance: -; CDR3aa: CASSEKRLAEGLTGELFF; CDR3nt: TGCGCCAGCAGTGAAAAACGACTAGCGGAGGGGTTGACCGGGGAGCTGTTTTTT
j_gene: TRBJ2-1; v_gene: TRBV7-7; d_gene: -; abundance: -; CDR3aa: CASSLGRGSNEQFF; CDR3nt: TGTGCTAGCAGCTTAGGGAGAGGTAGCAATGAGCAGTTCTTC
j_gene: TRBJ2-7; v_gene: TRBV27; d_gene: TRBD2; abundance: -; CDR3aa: CASSLYGLAGGYEQYF; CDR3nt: TGTGCCAGCAGTTTATATGGACTAGCGGGAGGGTACGAGCAGTACTTC
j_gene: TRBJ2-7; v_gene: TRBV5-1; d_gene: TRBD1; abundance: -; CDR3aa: CASAPGQDSYEQYF; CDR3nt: TGCGCCAGCGCCCCGGGACAGGACTCCTACGAGCAGTACTTC
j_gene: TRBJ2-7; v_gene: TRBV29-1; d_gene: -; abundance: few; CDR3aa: CSVEYTYEQYF; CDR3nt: TGCAGCGTTGAATACACGTACGAGCAGTACTTC
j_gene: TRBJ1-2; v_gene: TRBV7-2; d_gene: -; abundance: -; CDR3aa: CASSLVLRTDYGYTF; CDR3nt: TGTGCCAGCAGCTTAGTCCTCAGGACAGACTATGGCTACACCTTC
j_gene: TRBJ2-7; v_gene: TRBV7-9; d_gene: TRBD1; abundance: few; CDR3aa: CASSSRDRVLGGEQYF; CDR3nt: TGTGCCAGCAGCTCGAGGGACAGGGTGTTGGGAGGCGAGCAGTACTTC
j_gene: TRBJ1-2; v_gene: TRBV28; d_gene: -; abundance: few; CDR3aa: CASSPPWSSNYGYTF; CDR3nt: TGTGCCAGCAGTCCCCCCTGGAGCAGCAACTATGGCTACACCTTC
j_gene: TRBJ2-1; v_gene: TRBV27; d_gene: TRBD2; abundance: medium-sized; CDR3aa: CASSRPFGRAVNEQFF; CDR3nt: TGTGCCAGCAGTCGACCTTTCGGGAGGGCCGTAAATGAGCAGTTCTTC
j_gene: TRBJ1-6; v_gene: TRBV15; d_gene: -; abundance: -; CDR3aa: CATSRVLNSPLHF; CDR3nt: TGTGCCACCAGCAGAGTTCTTAATTCACCCCTCCACTTT
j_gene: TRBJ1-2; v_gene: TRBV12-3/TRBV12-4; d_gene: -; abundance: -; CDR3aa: CASSHLQGPGYTF; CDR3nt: TGTGCCAGCAGTCACCTACAGGGCCCCGGCTACACCTTC
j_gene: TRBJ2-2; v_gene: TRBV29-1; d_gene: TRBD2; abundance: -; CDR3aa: CSVSSGGENTGELFF; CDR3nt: TGCAGCGTTTCAAGCGGGGGGGAGAACACCGGGGAGCTGTTTTTT
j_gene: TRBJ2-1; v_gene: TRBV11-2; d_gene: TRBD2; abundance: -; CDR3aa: CASSLRSGSGEYNEQFF; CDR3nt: TGTGCCAGCAGCTTACGTAGCGGGAGTGGAGAATACAATGAGCAGTTCTTC
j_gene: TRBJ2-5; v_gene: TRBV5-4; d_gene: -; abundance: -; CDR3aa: CASSYPTLGRVETQYF; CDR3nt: TGTGCCAGCAGCTACCCCACCCTAGGGCGGGTGGAGACCCAGTACTTC